The 25 T cell receptor beta chains presented below share a single source sample, sequenced in a study of T cells in women clearing cervical HPV infection. Clones were read by immunoSEQ multiplex PCR, and TCRdb kept only the in-frame ones, dropping some. This specimen shows 25,000 to 35,000 clones; the ten leading clones hold under 8%. The sample was blood buffy coat. The receptors derive from a woman aged 18 to 75 with a cervical HPV16 infection that either progressed to CIN3+ or cleared (not recorded which).

A note on this clone: The read comes to an end 3 residues before the CDR3 does, leaving the germline J gene to fill in the end. This chain uses TRBV5-4 with TRBJ2-1, with D perhaps TRBD1 or TRBD2 (6 bases each). Trimming left V 3 bases short and J 7 bases short, with 11 bases between. The CDR3 loop spans 13 amino acids. CDR1 SGHNT and CDR2 YYREEE come from the germline V gene (reference sequence). The covered CDR3 bases are TGTGCCAGCAGCTCGGAGGGGGTGAATGAG. Its protein is CASSSEGVNE. The entire CDR3 sequence reads CASSSEGVNEQFF.

As concerns this clone: The read halts 3 residues ahead of the CDR3 end, with the missing end drawn from the germline J gene. V usage is TRBV12-3 or TRBV12-4 and J usage is TRBJ1-4, with 10 bases matching TRBD1. The V and J ends lost 5 bases and 8 bases, in that order; junction bases with no gene match: 17. This CDR3 spans 18 amino acids. CDR3 sequence: CASSHPSLTGGQWEKLFF. The sequenced part of the CDR3 DNA is TGTGCCAGCAGTCACCCTTCCCTGACAGGGGGCCAGTGGGAAAAA.

Worth noting for this clone: The CDR3 end falls 3 residues outside the read, so it is completed with the germline J gene. The chain couples TRBV7-2 to TRBJ2-2; TRBD1 might be the D (6 bases). V dropped 2 bases and J dropped 7 bases, with 11 bases sitting between them. Germline loops: CDR1 SGHTA, CDR2 FQGNSA. This CDR3 is built from 14 residues. The chain's CDR3 is CASSLTGLSGELFF. The part of the CDR3 DNA that was read is TGTGCCAGCAGCTTAACAGGGTTGAGCGGGGAG.

As for this clone: The CDR3 extends 3 residues past the end of the read, so its final part is completed from the germline J gene. This chain connects TRBV5-1 to TRBJ2-1; TRBD2 aligns across 12 bases. This CDR3 is built from 15 residues. Germline assignment: CDR1 SGHRS and CDR2 YFSETQ. With 0 bases clipped from V and 6 bases from J, the junction kept 1 base outside the gene matches. This chain's CDR3 is CASSLASGGANEQFF. Incomplete CDR3 DNA: TGCGCCAGCAGCTTGGCTAGCGGGGGGGCCAATGAG.

As to this clone: The CDR3 end falls 3 residues outside the read, so it is completed with the germline J gene. The chain is built from TRBV19 and TRBJ1-1; no definite D call. Looked up from germline, CDR1 is LNHDA and CDR2 is SQIVND (reference sequence). This CDR3 contains 13 residues. The V end lost 7 bases, the J end lost 5 bases, and 14 bases lay between the germline ends. The sequenced CDR3 bases are TGTGCCAGTAATAGGCGGTCCGGGACTGAA. Protein product: CASNRRSGTE. The entire CDR3 reads CASNRRSGTEAFF.

As for this clone: Sequencing ends 3 residues short of the CDR3 end; the germline J gene provides the rest. The chain has TRBV7-9 and TRBJ2-1; D is possibly TRBD2 (5 bases). The CDR3 sequence is 15 residues long. The V end was cut by 5 bases, the J end by 0 bases, with 11 bases between. Germline V gives CDR1 SEHNR, CDR2 FQNEAQ (reference sequence). The part of the CDR3 DNA that was read is TGTGCCAGCAGCCCCGACTACGGCTCCTACAATGAG. Its protein product is CASSPDYGSYNE. The entire CDR3 sequence reads CASSPDYGSYNEQFF.

About this clone itself: The CDR3 end is not reached by the read, which stops 3 residues before it; the germline J gene fills it in. V and J are TRBV2 and TRBJ1-5; maybe TRBD1 (5 bases). The CDR3 spans 17 residues. With 6 bases removed from V and 0 bases from J, the gap between germline ends came to 18 bases. Looked up from germline, CDR1 is SNHLY and CDR2 is FYNNEI. CDR3 bases read: TGTGCCAGCAGGGCCCAGGGAGGAGATTATAGCAATCAGCCC. It is translated as CASRAQGGDYSNQP. The CDR3 reads in full as CASRAQGGDYSNQPQHF.

With regard to this clone: The sequence runs out 3 residues before the end of the CDR3; the remainder is reconstructed from the germline J gene. V and J are TRBV12-5 and TRBJ2-1; 10 bases are shared with TRBD2. The germline V gene has CDR1 LGHNT and CDR2 FRNRAP. V dropped 0 bases and J dropped 4; count of bases not matched to a gene: 6. CDR3 length: 17 residues. CDR3 region: CASGLVLAGTPYNEQFF. Incomplete CDR3 DNA: TGTGCTAGTGGTTTGGTACTAGCGGGGACTCCATACAATGAG.

The CDR3 sequence: CASSQFGGGLNEQFF. The CDR3 DNA, read in part, is TGTGCCAGCAGCCAATTTGGCGGGGGGCTGAATGAG. The rearrangement joins TRBV16 to TRBJ2-1, with 8 bases matching TRBD2. With the read ending 3 residues before the CDR3 end, the germline J gene is used to fill in that end. Germline-derived CDR1 and CDR2 are KGHSY and FQNENV. There are 15 residues in the CDR3. After removal of 1 base from V and 7 bases from J, the junction contained 6 bases not matched to a gene.

A remark on this clone: The read halts 3 residues ahead of the CDR3 end, with the missing end drawn from the germline J gene. The chain joins TRBV7-9 to TRBJ1-3; 7 bases are a match to TRBD1. This CDR3 is built from 13 residues. The germline V gene encodes CDR1 SEHNR and CDR2 FQNEAQ (reference sequence). The trim removed 5 bases at V and 4 bases at J, leaving 2 bases unmatched. The CDR3 reads CASSMDRGNTIYF. The CDR3 bases that were read are TGTGCCAGCAGCATGGACAGGGGAAACACC.

As concerns this clone: Read data end 3 residues before the CDR3 end; the end is taken from the germline J gene. The genes are TRBV19 and TRBJ2-4, with 10 bases identical to TRBD2. V lost 5 bases to trimming and J lost 7 bases; unmatched junction nucleotides: 5. This CDR3 spans 14 amino acids. Germline V lookup: CDR1 LNHDA, CDR2 SQIVND (reference sequence). The CDR3 DNA, read in part, is TGTGCCAGTAGTTTAAGCGGGGGGGCGAACATT. It specifies CASSLSGGANI. The whole CDR3 protein reads CASSLSGGANIQYF.

Notes on this clone: The missing CDR3 end, 3 residues past where the read stops, is filled in from the germline J gene. The V call is TRBV6-4, the J call TRBJ2-4; tentatively, D is TRBD2 (5 bases). V lost 0 bases and J 9 bases, leaving 12 bases between the germline ends. The CDR3 length is 14 residues. The germline CDR1 and CDR2 sequences are MRHNA and SNTAGT. The CDR3 spells CASSDSSDYPIQYF. The CDR3 bases that were read are TGTGCCAGCAGTGACTCGAGTGACTACCCCATT.

The CDR3 loop is CASSLEVATINTIYF. The CDR3 DNA, read in part, is TGTGCCAGCAGCTTAGAAGTTGCCACAATAAACACC. J is TRBJ1-3 and V is TRBV7-3; D gene unclear. The CDR3 extends 3 residues past the end of the read, so its final part is completed from the germline J gene. The length of the CDR3 is 15 residues. Trimming removed 2 bases from V and 6 bases from J, with 14 bases in between. CDR1 and CDR2 from the germline V gene are SGHTA and FQGTGA.

Of note for this clone: The CDR3 end is not reached by the read, which stops 3 residues before it; the germline J gene fills it in. This sample includes further DNA sequences coding for the same CDR3. The V gene is TRBV18, the J gene TRBJ2-5; 7 bases fit TRBD2. Germline-derived CDR1 and CDR2 are KGHSH and LQKENI. With V trimmed by 3 bases and J by 2 bases, 9 bases remained unmatched. There are 16 residues in the CDR3. CDR3 bases read: TGTGCCAGCTCACCGCCCGGTCGGGGAGGGCAAGAGACC. Translation gives CASSPPGRGGQET. The complete CDR3 sequence is CASSPPGRGGQETQYF.

Comments on this clone: The CDR3 goes on 3 residues after the read ends, and that part is filled in from the germline J gene. V usage is TRBV6-1 and J usage is TRBJ2-5; D possibly corresponds to TRBD1 (6 bases). The V gene lost 4 bases and the J gene lost 7 bases, with 16 bases spanning the gap. Per the germline V gene, CDR1 is MNHNS and CDR2 is SASEGT. The length of the CDR3 is 14 residues. CDR3 bases read: TGTGCCAGCAGTGGCTTACAGGGATACGGGACC. Its protein is CASSGLQGYGT. The full CDR3 protein is CASSGLQGYGTQYF.

As for this clone: The read halts 3 residues ahead of the CDR3 end, with the missing end drawn from the germline J gene. The chain links TRBV19 to TRBJ2-1, with TRBD1 as a possible D gene (6 bases). The CDR3 covers 15 residues. Trimming cost V 7 bases and J 3 bases, with 16 bases left between them. CDR1 is LNHDA, CDR2 SQIVND, per germline (reference sequence). The DNA read from the CDR3 is TGTGCCAGTACCCGACAGGACAGCAACTACAATGAG. Amino acid sequence: CASTRQDSNYNE. The full-length CDR3 reads as CASTRQDSNYNEQFF.

With respect to this clone: The read ends 3 residues before the CDR3 terminus; that terminus is restored from the germline J gene. The chain carries TRBV10-2 and TRBJ1-1; no definite D call. CDR3 length: 12 amino acids. Trimming left V 10 bases short and J 3 bases short, with 12 bases between. Germline assignment: CDR1 WSHSY and CDR2 SAAADI. The CDR3 DNA, read in part, is TGCGCCACCCGACTATGGGACACTGAA. This sequence encodes CATRLWDTE. The full CDR3 reads CATRLWDTEAFF.

Of note for this clone: Read data end 3 residues before the CDR3 end; the end is taken from the germline J gene. The chain recombines TRBV2 with TRBJ2-1; 9 bases match TRBD1. Germline V gene sequence: CDR1 SNHLY, CDR2 FYNNEI. The CDR3 covers 14 residues. The V gene end was trimmed by 8 bases and the J gene end by 3 bases; junction bases not matched to a gene: 5. Partial CDR3 DNA: TGTGCCAGCGGGGACAGGGTCGGCTACAATGAG. This translates into CASGDRVGYNE. Given in full, the CDR3 is CASGDRVGYNEQFF.

CDR3 amino acids: CASTGTGYQPQHF. The DNA read from the CDR3 is TGTGCCAGCACCGGGACAGGATATCAGCCC. This chain links TRBV6-2 or TRBV6-3 with TRBJ1-5, with TRBD1 matching 8 bases. The read stops 3 residues short of the end of the CDR3; the missing end is completed from the germline J gene. This CDR3 is built from 13 residues. Germline V gene data show CDR1 as MNHEY and CDR2 as SVGEGT. The J segment lost 5 bases and the V segment lost 7 bases, leaving 4 bases of the junction unmatched.

Note on this clone: Sequencing ends 3 residues short of the CDR3 end; the germline J gene provides the rest. V is TRBV6-1 and J is TRBJ1-6; D remains ambiguous. V was cut by 2 bases and J by 5 bases, with 10 bases left in between. Germline V lookup: CDR1 MNHNS, CDR2 SASEGT. The CDR3 covers 15 residues. The covered CDR3 bases are TGTGCCAGCAGTGAAATATACACCAATAATTCACCC. It specifies CASSEIYTNNSP. The whole CDR3 reads CASSEIYTNNSPLHF.

As for this clone: The CDR3 is cut off 3 residues early in the read; its end comes from the germline J gene. V gene TRBV9 combines with J gene TRBJ1-3; TRBD1 agrees at 7 bases. Germline trimming cut 7 bases from V and 3 bases from J; bases unmatched to any gene: 16. Looked up from germline, CDR1 is SGDLS and CDR2 is YYNGEE. This CDR3 has 17 residues. CDR3 amino acids: CASAKGAFSSFGNTIYF. The sequenced CDR3 bases are TGTGCCAGCGCCAAGGGGGCGTTTTCTTCGTTTGGAAACACC.

Remarks on this clone: The read ends 3 residues early relative to the CDR3; the germline J gene fills the gap. The chain joins TRBV20-1 to TRBJ2-5; tentatively, D is TRBD2 (7 bases). The CDR3 length is 14 residues. In germline, CDR1 is DFQATT, CDR2 SNEGSKA (reference sequence). Trimming took 3 bases from V and 4 from J, leaving 15 bases between them. Partial CDR3 DNA: TGCAGTGCTAGGGGCGGGGGCCAAGGAGAGACC. It translates to CSARGGGQGET. From start to end, the CDR3 is CSARGGGQGETQYF.

Worth noting for this clone: With the read ending 3 residues before the CDR3 end, the germline J gene is used to fill in that end. V and J are TRBV19 and TRBJ1-1; TRBD1 aligns across 7 bases. With V trimmed by 5 bases and J by 4 bases, 10 bases remained unmatched. The CDR3 has 15 amino acids. Germline CDR1 reads LNHDA; CDR2 reads SQIVND (reference sequence). This CDR3 reads CASSPSTGKFTEAFF. CDR3 DNA, as far as it was read: TGTGCCAGTAGTCCGTCGACAGGGAAGTTCACTGAA.

Worth noting for this clone: The CDR3 extends 3 residues past the end of the read, so its final part is completed from the germline J gene. The rearrangement uses TRBV5-1 and TRBJ1-2, with D unclear. CDR1 is SGHRS and CDR2 is YFSETQ in the germline V gene. V was trimmed by 5 bases and J by 2 bases, leaving 7 bases between them. CDR3 length: 12 amino acids. This chain's CDR3 is CASRSENYGYTF. The CDR3 bases that were read are TGCGCCAGCAGGTCAGAAAACTATGGC.

About this clone: The read terminates 3 residues before the CDR3 end, so the remaining end is supplied by the germline J gene. The chain links TRBV18 to TRBJ2-7; 10 nucleotides match TRBD1. Germline CDR1 and CDR2: KGHSH and LQKENI. The trim removed 3 bases at V and 3 bases at J, leaving 2 bases unmatched. CDR3 length: 14 amino acids. Incomplete CDR3 DNA: TGTGCCAGCTCACCGGGACAGGGGATCTACGAG. Its protein product is CASSPGQGIYE. The whole CDR3 sequence reads CASSPGQGIYEQYF.